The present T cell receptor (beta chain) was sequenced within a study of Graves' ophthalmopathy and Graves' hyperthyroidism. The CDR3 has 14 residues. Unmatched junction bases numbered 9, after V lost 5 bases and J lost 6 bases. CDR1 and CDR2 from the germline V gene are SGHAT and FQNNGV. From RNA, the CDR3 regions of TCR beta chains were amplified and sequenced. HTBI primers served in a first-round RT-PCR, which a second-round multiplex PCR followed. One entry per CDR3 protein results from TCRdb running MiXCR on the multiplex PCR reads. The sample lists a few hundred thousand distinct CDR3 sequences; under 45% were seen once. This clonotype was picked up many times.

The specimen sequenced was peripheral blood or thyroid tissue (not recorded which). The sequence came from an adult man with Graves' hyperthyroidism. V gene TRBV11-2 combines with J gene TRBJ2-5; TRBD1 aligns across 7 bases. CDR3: CASSQLTGLQTQYF. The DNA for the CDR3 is TGTGCCAGCAGCCAATTGACAGGGCTACAGACCCAGTACTTC.